One sample yielded the 8 T cell receptor beta chains listed below, sequenced in a study of blood T cell repertoires in COVID-19. Clones were read by immunoSEQ multiplex PCR, and TCRdb kept only the in-frame ones, dropping some. Among 170,000 or so clones, roughly four fifths were seen once, and the ten largest hold under 10%. The specimen was peripheral blood. These receptors were taken from a woman between 70 and 85 years old with COVID-19, enrolled during active disease.

The V and J genes are TRBV7-2 and TRBJ2-5; a weak D match, TRBD2 (6 bases). Per the germline V gene, CDR1 is SGHTA and CDR2 is FQGNSA. The CDR3 runs to 15 residues. With 1 base removed from V and 5 bases from J, the gap between germline ends came to 14 bases. The CDR3 DNA reads TGTGCCAGCAGCTTAGAGGAGGGTCCGGGGGAGACCCAGTACTTC. Translation gives CASSLEEGPGETQYF.

In this sample, this clone turned up a few times. This chain connects TRBV5-5 to TRBJ2-7, with D unclear. The CDR3 runs 13 residues. Germline V lookup: CDR1 SGHKS, CDR2 YYEKEE (reference sequence). With 1 base removed from V and 3 bases from J, the gap between germline ends came to 8 bases. The CDR3 DNA reads as TGTGCCAGCAGCTTGTCGCGCTACTACGAGCAGTACTTC. Protein product: CASSLSRYYEQYF.

The chain uses TRBV18 and TRBJ2-7; D is perhaps TRBD2 (6 bases). Germline CDR1 KGHSH, CDR2 LQKENI. The CDR3 is 14 amino acids. The V end lost 0 bases, the J end lost 4 bases, and 10 bases lay between the germline ends. The CDR3 here is CASSPPEGLYEQYF. CDR3 bases: TGTGCCAGCTCACCACCGGAGGGCTTATACGAGCAGTACTTC.

The V call is TRBV24-1, the J call TRBJ2-5, with 9 bases that match TRBD1. This CDR3 contains 15 residues. Trimming removed 2 bases from V and 4 bases from J; junction bases left unmatched: 4. Germline assignment: CDR1 KGHDR and CDR2 SFDVKD. For the CDR3, the DNA is TGTGCCACCAGTGATTCAAGGACAGGGGTAGAGACCCAGTACTTC. It encodes CATSDSRTGVETQYF.

As regards this clone: Germline is not matched at one junction end, which may reflect a read error. Within the sample, other DNA sequences also encode this same CDR3. The CDR3 region has the DNA TGTGCCAGCAGTGAAGCTGGCGGGAGGGCCAATGAGCAATTCTTC. It codes for CASSEAGGRANEQFF. V usage is TRBV2 and J usage is TRBJ2-1, with TRBD2 identical over 9 bases. The CDR3 extends over 15 amino acids. The germline CDR1 and CDR2 sequences are SNHLY and FYNNEI.

The chain joins TRBV4-1 to TRBJ1-5, with D tentatively TRBD1 (6 bases). Germline V lookup: CDR1 MGHRA, CDR2 YSYEKL. With 0 bases removed from V and 2 bases from J, the gap between germline ends came to 23 bases. The CDR3 has 20 residues. The CDR3 region is CASSQEILRGGRGGNQPQHF. The CDR3 coding sequence is TGCGCCAGCAGCCAAGAAATACTTCGCGGGGGGCGAGGGGGCAATCAGCCCCAGCATTTT.

The chain joins TRBV5-4 to TRBJ2-5; 12 nucleotides match TRBD1. Looked up from germline, CDR1 is SGHNT and CDR2 is YYREEE (reference sequence). CDR3 length: 16 amino acids. The CDR3 DNA reads as TGTGCAGCCGGGACAGGGGGCTCCTCGTACCAAGAGACCCAGTACTTC. Encoded protein: CAAGTGGSSYQETQYF.

The chain carries TRBV10-3 and TRBJ1-5; possible D gene TRBD1, 5 bases. CDR1 ENHRY and CDR2 SYGVKD come from the germline V gene. This CDR3 spans 17 amino acids. V dropped 11 bases and J dropped 4 bases, with 27 bases sitting between them. As DNA, the CDR3 is TGTGCCCTCCCTCCGGGGGTTCCCCTTATGGGGAATCAGCCCCAGCATTTT. Amino acids: CALPPGVPLMGNQPQHF.